This TCR beta chain was recovered during a study of blood T cell repertoires in COVID-19. Study background: The samples span acute and convalescent COVID-19 from the United States, Italy and Spain. Sources were T cells, B-cell-depleted T cells, or PBMCs; the material itself was cDNA or gDNA.

The trim removed 5 bases at V and 4 bases at J, leaving 9 bases unmatched. CDR1 is SGHRS, CDR2 YFSETQ, per germline. This CDR3 spans 14 amino acids. Sequencing was performed with immunoSEQ multiplex PCR; in TCRdb, only in-frame clones are kept and a portion is missing. The table lists some 240,000 clones, 75% to 85% of them singletons. The chain recombines TRBV5-1 with TRBJ2-7; 7 nucleotides agree with TRBD2. The receptor was isolated from a woman aged 40-49 years who had recovered from COVID-19. The sequencing input was peripheral blood. The CDR3 loop reads CASSELAGRYEQYF. The CDR3 DNA follows: TGCGCCAGCAGTGAATTAGCGGGCCGATACGAGCAGTACTTC.